Listed here are 23 T cell receptor beta chains from one sample, sequenced in a study of T cell responses to AZD1222 COVID-19 vaccine. Only in-frame clones appear in the TCRdb table, and some are missing; sequencing was by immunoSEQ multiplex PCR. The table records roughly 140,000 clones, around 88% of them present only once. The source material was peripheral blood, sampled on day 0 of AZD1222 vaccination. The receptors shown here come from an adult in good health.

This clone was detected only once. The chain has TRBV10-3 and TRBJ1-6, with TRBD1 matching over 8 bases. This CDR3 has 14 residues. Trimming cost V 5 bases and J 8 bases; bases outside gene matches: 5. CDR1 is ENHRY and CDR2 is SYGVKD in the germline V gene. CDR3 nucleotide sequence: TGTGCCATCAGTCCGGACAGGGTAGATTCACCCCTCCACTTT. Its protein is CAISPDRVDSPLHF.

J is TRBJ1-5 and V is TRBV6-5, with 7 bases matching TRBD1. Per germline, CDR1 MNHEY and CDR2 SVGAGI. V lost 7 bases to trimming and J lost 3 bases; unmatched junction nucleotides: 3. The CDR3 length is 13 residues. CDR3 coding DNA: TGTGCCAGCACGGGACAGTCCAATCAGCCCCAGCATTTT. Its translation: CASTGQSNQPQHF.

CDR3 region: CSASAPGDGYTF. In nucleotides, the CDR3 is TGCAGTGCTAGTGCTCCTGGGGATGGCTACACCTTC. The gene calls are TRBV20-1 and TRBJ1-2; D is unresolved. The germline V gene has CDR1 DFQATT and CDR2 SNEGSKA (reference sequence). The ends were cut back, 3 bases at V and 6 bases at J, with 11 bases in the middle. This CDR3 is built from 12 residues.

About this clone: This CDR3 is also generated by other DNA sequences in the sample. This chain's CDR3 is CATSDSRTDSNQPQHF. The CDR3 bases are TGTGCCACCAGTGACAGTAGGACAGATAGCAATCAGCCCCAGCATTTT. This chain links TRBV24-1 with TRBJ1-5; D may be TRBD1 (6 bases). CDR1 and CDR2 from the germline V gene are KGHDR and SFDVKD. Between the trimmed V and J ends, which lost 4 bases and 0 bases, there was a span of 12 bases. This CDR3 region has 16 residues.

The chain employs TRBV3-1 (or the pseudogene TRBV3-2) and TRBJ1-3, with 7 positions matching TRBD1. Germline assignment: CDR1 LGHDT and CDR2 YNNKEL (reference sequence). V lost 2 bases to trimming and J lost 2 bases; unmatched junction nucleotides: 3. This CDR3 is 15 amino acids long. As DNA, the CDR3 is TGTGCCAGCAGCCAAATAACAGGGGCTGGAAACACCATATATTTT. Residues: CASSQITGAGNTIYF.

This rearrangement joins TRBV19 to TRBJ1-2; 9 bases are shared with TRBD1. Trimming cost V 2 bases and J 8 bases; bases outside gene matches: 3. This CDR3 is 13 amino acids long. Germline V gives CDR1 LNHDA, CDR2 SQIVND (reference sequence). CDR3 sequence: CASSISDRGGYTF. CDR3 coding DNA: TGTGCCAGTAGTATATCGGACAGGGGCGGCTACACCTTC.

The gene calls are TRBV5-8 and TRBJ2-3, with D maybe TRBD1 (6 bases). The CDR3 sequence is 15 residues long. Per the germline V gene, CDR1 is SGHTS and CDR2 is YDEGEE. V was cut by 1 base and J by 2 bases, with 11 bases left in between. The CDR3 sequence is CASSLTDSFTDTQYF. The CDR3 DNA follows: TGTGCCAGCAGCTTGACGGACAGCTTCACAGATACGCAGTATTTT. The full variable domain, with the rest looked up from reference TRBV5-8 and TRBJ2-3, is EAGVTQSPTHLIKTRGQQATLRCSPISGHTSVYWYQQALGLGLQFLLWYDEGEERNRGNFPPRFSGRQFPNYSSELNVNALELEDSALYLCASSLTDSFTDTQYFGPGTRLTVL.

The rearrangement uses TRBV11-2 and TRBJ1-1, with D possibly TRBD1 on 5 matching bases. The V and J ends lost 3 bases and 5 bases respectively, with 13 bases between them. Germline lookup yields CDR1 SGHAT and CDR2 FQNNGV. CDR3 length: 14 residues. CDR3 DNA: TGTGCCAGCAGCTTGACCCTAAGGGGAACTGAAGCTTTCTTT. This sequence encodes CASSLTLRGTEAFF.

The chain couples TRBV5-5 to TRBJ2-3, with a weak D call TRBD2 (6 bases). The CDR3 runs 17 residues. Germline lookup yields CDR1 SGHKS and CDR2 YYEKEE (reference sequence). Trimming removed 1 base from V and 5 bases from J, with 20 bases in between. CDR3 residues: CASSLFIGGDNLDTQYF. Here the CDR3 DNA reads TGTGCCAGCAGCTTGTTTATTGGCGGGGATAATTTAGATACGCAGTATTTT. Drawing the rest from reference TRBV5-5 and TRBJ2-3, the complete variable domain is DAGVTQSPTHLIKTRGQQVTLRCSPISGHKSVSWYQQVLGQGPQFIFQYYEKEERGRGNFPDRFSARQFPNYSSELNVNALLLGDSALYLCASSLFIGGDNLDTQYFGPGTRLTVL.

V usage is TRBV9 and J usage is TRBJ1-1; 7 bases fit TRBD1. The CDR3 totals 18 residues. Germline V gene sequence: CDR1 SGDLS, CDR2 YYNGEE. V gave up 4 bases and J gave up 5 bases; unmatched junction bases: 20. The chain's CDR3 is CASSPVARIDRVWTEAFF. The CDR3 bases are TGTGCCAGCAGCCCCGTAGCCCGTATCGACAGGGTCTGGACTGAAGCTTTCTTT.

CDR3: CAWSPINEQFF. CDR3 coding DNA: TGTGCCTGGAGTCCTATCAATGAGCAGTTCTTC. The gene calls are TRBV30 and TRBJ2-1; no clear D. Germline V CDR1 and CDR2: GTSNPN, SVGIG (reference sequence). V gave up 2 bases and J gave up 6 bases, with 5 bases separating them. CDR3 length equals 11 residues. Full variable domain (outside the CDR3, taken from reference TRBV30 and TRBJ2-1): SQTIHQWPATLVQPVGSPLSLECTVEGTSNPNLYWYRQAAGRGLQLLFYSVGIGQISSEVPQNLSASRPQDRQFILSSKKLLLSDSGFYLCAWSPINEQFFGPGTRLTVL.

The rearrangement joins TRBV11-2 to TRBJ2-3, with D possibly being TRBD1 (5 bases). The CDR3 contains 16 residues. V lost 1 base and J lost 1, with 12 bases in between. From germline, CDR1 is SGHAT and CDR2 FQNNGV. In nucleotides, the CDR3 is TGTGCCAGCAGCTTAGCAAGGGGTCGGGGCACAGATACGCAGTATTTT. This gives the protein CASSLARGRGTDTQYF.

The chain has TRBV6-5 and TRBJ2-2; the D call may be TRBD1 or TRBD2 (5 bases each). Germline assignment: CDR1 MNHEY and CDR2 SVGAGI. The CDR3 has 13 residues. V was clipped by 2 bases and J by 5 bases, with 6 bases between them. The CDR3 DNA reads as TGTGCCAGCAGTTACGAGGGGACCGGGGAGCTGTTTTTT. This sequence encodes CASSYEGTGELFF.

The genes are TRBV11-3 and TRBJ2-1; 10 bases are shared with TRBD1. The CDR3 is made up of 14 amino acids. The germline gives CDR1 SGHNT, CDR2 YENEEA. The V and J ends lost 5 bases and 6 bases, in that order; junction bases with no gene match: 4. CDR3 in amino acids: CASSRTGGFNEQFF. CDR3 sequence (DNA): TGTGCCAGCAGCCGGACAGGGGGTTTCAATGAGCAGTTCTTC.

About this clone itself: Being one base from a much bigger clone, this may be a read error. This same CDR3 is encoded by further DNA sequences in the sample. The chain joins TRBV9 to TRBJ2-7; perhaps D is TRBD1 or TRBD2 (5 bases each). Germline CDR1 reads SGDLS; CDR2 reads YYNGEE. V lost 0 bases to trimming and J lost 0 bases, with 7 bases between them. This CDR3 region has 14 residues. The chain's CDR3 is CASSVGGSSYEQYF. The CDR3 bases are TGTGCCAGCAGCGTAGGGGGGTCCTCCTACGAGCAGTACTTC.

The sample holds one count of this clone. The rearrangement uses TRBV9 and TRBJ2-3, with TRBD2 identical over 7 bases. The CDR3 is 14 residues long. Trimming removed 2 bases from V and 6 bases from J; junction bases left unmatched: 6. CDR1 SGDLS and CDR2 YYNGEE come from the germline V gene. CDR3 residues: CASSVSGPGDTQYF. CDR3 nucleotides: TGTGCCAGCAGCGTTAGCGGGCCGGGGGATACGCAGTATTTT.

The chain employs TRBV14 and TRBJ1-1; unclear D gene. The CDR3 covers 14 residues. Germline V gives CDR1 SGHDN, CDR2 FVKESK. Between the trimmed V and J ends, which lost 2 bases and 4 bases, there was a span of 11 bases. The CDR3, as DNA: TGTGCCAGCAGCCAAATGGGTAAAAGCACTGAAGCTTTCTTT. Its translation: CASSQMGKSTEAFF. Supplemented by reference TRBV14 and TRBJ1-1, the full variable domain reads EAGVTQFPSHSVIEKGQTVTLRCDPISGHDNLYWYRRVMGKEIKFLLHFVKESKQDESGMPNNRFLAERTGGTYSTLKVQPAELEDSGVYFCASSQMGKSTEAFFGQGTRLTVV.

The rearrangement links TRBV6-5 to TRBJ2-7, with TRBD1 matching 7 bases. With V trimmed by 8 bases and J by 4 bases, 5 bases remained unmatched. The germline CDR1 and CDR2 sequences are MNHEY and SVGAGI. This CDR3 has 12 amino acids. Here the CDR3 DNA reads TGTGCCAGCCAAGGGGACAGTTACGAGCAGTACTTC. Its protein is CASQGDSYEQYF.

The rearrangement links TRBV9 to TRBJ1-2; D unclear. CDR3 length equals 12 residues. CDR1 and CDR2 from the germline V gene are SGDLS and YYNGEE. Between the trimmed V and J ends, which lost 4 bases and 6 bases, there was a span of 10 bases. CDR3 sequence: CASSLGYDGYTF. Written as DNA, the CDR3 is TGTGCCAGCAGCCTTGGCTATGATGGCTACACCTTC.

The chain links TRBV6-1 to TRBJ2-7, with D possibly TRBD1 on 5 matching bases. The CDR3 totals 13 residues. V was shortened by 6 bases and J by 4 bases, with 13 bases between the two germline ends. Germline CDR1 is MNHNS and CDR2 is SASEGT. The CDR3 is CASSLGHFYEQYF. The CDR3, as DNA: TGTGCCAGCAGCCTCGGACACTTTTACGAGCAGTACTTC.

The rearrangement uses TRBV20-1 and TRBJ2-5, with TRBD1 matching 7 bases. CDR3 size: 15 residues. Per the germline V gene, CDR1 is DFQATT and CDR2 is SNEGSKA (reference sequence). Trimming at V came to 3 bases and at J to 0 bases, leaving 7 bases not matched to a gene. CDR3 sequence (DNA): TGCAGTGCTAGTTCCCAGGGGGATTACCAAGAGACCCAGTACTTC. Protein product: CSASSQGDYQETQYF.

This chain joins TRBV15 and TRBJ2-7, with 8 bases fitting TRBD1. V was clipped by 2 bases and J by 6 bases; unmatched bases: 6. CDR1 is LNHNV and CDR2 is YYDKDF in the germline V gene (reference sequence). The CDR3 spans 14 residues. CDR3 in amino acids: CATSRQGAMFEQYF. DNA of the CDR3: TGTGCCACCAGCAGACAGGGGGCGATGTTCGAGCAGTACTTC.

The J gene is TRBJ2-2, the V gene TRBV7-2; 13 nucleotides agree with TRBD2. The CDR3 is 17 residues long. The junction had 6 bases not matched to a gene; V was cut back by 4 bases and J by 4 bases. Germline CDR1 SGHTA, CDR2 FQGNSA. CDR3 sequence (DNA): TGTGCCAGCAGCTCTGGGGGACTAGCGGGACTCACCGGGGAGCTGTTTTTT. This codes for CASSSGGLAGLTGELFF.